The clone carrying this T cell receptor (beta chain) is termed medium-sized (0.01 to 0.1%). The V end was cut by 4 bases, the J end by 0 bases, with 16 bases between. The CDR3 covers 16 residues. Germline V gives CDR1 LGHNA, CDR2 YSLEER. Time point denoted: blood 2 weeks post-SBRT. This sample's treatment: 15 Gy SBRT to primary tumor, nephrectomy 4 weeks later. These data come from a study of radiation and T cells in renal cell carcinoma. Sequencing was performed with immunoSEQ multiplex PCR; in TCRdb, only in-frame clones are kept and a portion is missing. The sample has 65,000 to 80,000 clones; 86% are singletons.

The input for sequencing was blood, taken from a patient whose treatment included radiotherapy and nephrectomy. The chain links TRBV4-3 to TRBJ2-7; TRBD2 might be the D (6 bases). The TCR sequence derives from a woman aged 45-65 years with renal cell carcinoma. CDR3 bases: TGCGCCAGCAGCCCCGGAGGAGGGGATGGCTCCTACGAGCAGTACTTC. It specifies CASSPGGGDGSYEQYF.